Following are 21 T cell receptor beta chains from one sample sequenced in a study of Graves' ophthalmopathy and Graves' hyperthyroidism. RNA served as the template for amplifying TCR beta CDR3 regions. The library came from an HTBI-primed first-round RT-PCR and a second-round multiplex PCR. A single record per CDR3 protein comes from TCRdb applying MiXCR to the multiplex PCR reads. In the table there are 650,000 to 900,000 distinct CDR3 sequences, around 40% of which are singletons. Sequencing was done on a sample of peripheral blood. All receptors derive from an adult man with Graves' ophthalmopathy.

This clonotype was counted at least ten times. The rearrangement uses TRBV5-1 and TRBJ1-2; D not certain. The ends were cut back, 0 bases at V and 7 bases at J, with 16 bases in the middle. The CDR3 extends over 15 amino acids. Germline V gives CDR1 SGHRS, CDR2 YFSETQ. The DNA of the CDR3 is TGCGCCAGCAGCTTGGCCTTGGACGGCATCCGTGGCTACACCTTC. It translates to CASSLALDGIRGYTF.

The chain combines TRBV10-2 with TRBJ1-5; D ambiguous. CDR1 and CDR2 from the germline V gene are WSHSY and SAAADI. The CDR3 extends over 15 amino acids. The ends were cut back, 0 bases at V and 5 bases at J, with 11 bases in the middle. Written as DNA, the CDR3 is TGCGCCAGCAGTGAGTCAGGGCAGGAGGATCAGCCCCAGCATTTT. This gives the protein CASSESGQEDQPQHF.

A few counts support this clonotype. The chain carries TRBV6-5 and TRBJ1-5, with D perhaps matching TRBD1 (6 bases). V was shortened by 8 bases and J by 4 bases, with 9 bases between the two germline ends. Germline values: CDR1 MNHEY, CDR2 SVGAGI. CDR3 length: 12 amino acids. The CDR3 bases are TGTGCCAGCCACACAGGGAATCAGCCCCAGCATTTT. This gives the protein CASHTGNQPQHF.

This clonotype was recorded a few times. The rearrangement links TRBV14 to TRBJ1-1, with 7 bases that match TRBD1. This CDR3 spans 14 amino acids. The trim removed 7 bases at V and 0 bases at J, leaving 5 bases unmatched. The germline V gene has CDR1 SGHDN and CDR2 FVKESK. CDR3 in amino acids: CASIYRGMNTEAFF. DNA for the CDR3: TGTGCCAGCATCTACAGGGGCATGAACACTGAAGCTTTCTTT.

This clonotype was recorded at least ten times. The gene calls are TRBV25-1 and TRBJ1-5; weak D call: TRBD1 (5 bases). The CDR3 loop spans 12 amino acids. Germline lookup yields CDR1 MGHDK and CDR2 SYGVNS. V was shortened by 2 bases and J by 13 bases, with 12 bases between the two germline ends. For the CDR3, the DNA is TGTGCCAGCAGTGAACTACGGGGCCCACAGCATTTT. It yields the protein CASSELRGPQHF.

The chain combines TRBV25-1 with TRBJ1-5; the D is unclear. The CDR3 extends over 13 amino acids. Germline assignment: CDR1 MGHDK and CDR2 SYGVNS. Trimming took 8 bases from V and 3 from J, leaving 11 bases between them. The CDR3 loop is CASLGGFNQPQHF. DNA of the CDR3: TGTGCCAGCTTAGGAGGTTTCAATCAGCCCCAGCATTTT.

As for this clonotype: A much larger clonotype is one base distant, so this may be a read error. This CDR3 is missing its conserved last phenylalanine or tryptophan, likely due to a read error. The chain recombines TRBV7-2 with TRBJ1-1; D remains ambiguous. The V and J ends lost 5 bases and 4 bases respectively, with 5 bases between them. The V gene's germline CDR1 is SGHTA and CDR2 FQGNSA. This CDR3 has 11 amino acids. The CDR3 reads CASSPSTEAFL. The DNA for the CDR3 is TGTGCCAGCAGCCCTTCCACTGAAGCTTTCCTT.

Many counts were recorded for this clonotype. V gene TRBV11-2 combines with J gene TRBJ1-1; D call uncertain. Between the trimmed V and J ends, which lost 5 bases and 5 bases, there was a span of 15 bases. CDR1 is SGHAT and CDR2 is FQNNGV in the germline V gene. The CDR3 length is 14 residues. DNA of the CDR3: TGTGCCAGCAGCCGCACCCAGGATGGTACTGAAGCTTTCTTT. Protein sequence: CASSRTQDGTEAFF.

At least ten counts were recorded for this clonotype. CDR3 nucleotide sequence: TGCAGTGTAACCGGGACAGGGGATGGCTACACCTTC. Protein product: CSVTGTGDGYTF. The chain is built from TRBV20-1 and TRBJ1-2; 10 bases align to TRBD1. This CDR3 has 12 amino acids. The V and J ends lost 7 bases and 6 bases, in that order; junction bases with no gene match: 5. The germline V gene has CDR1 DFQATT and CDR2 SNEGSKA (reference sequence).

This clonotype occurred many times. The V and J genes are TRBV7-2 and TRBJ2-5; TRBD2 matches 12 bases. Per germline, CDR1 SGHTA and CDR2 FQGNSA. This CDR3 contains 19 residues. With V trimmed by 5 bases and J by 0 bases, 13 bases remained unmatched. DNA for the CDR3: TGTGCCAGCAGCGGCGGACTAGCGGGACTACGTGAATACCAAGAGACCCAGTACTTC. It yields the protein CASSGGLAGLREYQETQYF.

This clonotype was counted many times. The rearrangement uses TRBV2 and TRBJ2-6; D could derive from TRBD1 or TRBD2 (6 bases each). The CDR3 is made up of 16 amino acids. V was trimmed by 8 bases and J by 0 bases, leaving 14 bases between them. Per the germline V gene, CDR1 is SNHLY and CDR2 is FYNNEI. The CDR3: CASGEQGGSGANVLTF. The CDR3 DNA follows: TGTGCCAGCGGGGAACAGGGAGGCTCTGGGGCCAACGTCCTGACTTTC.

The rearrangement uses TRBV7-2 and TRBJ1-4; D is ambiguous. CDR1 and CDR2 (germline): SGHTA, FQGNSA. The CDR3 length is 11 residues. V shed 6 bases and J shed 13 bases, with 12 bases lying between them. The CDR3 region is CASSFGPGLFF. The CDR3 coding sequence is TGTGCCAGCAGTTTTGGCCCTGGACTGTTTTTT.

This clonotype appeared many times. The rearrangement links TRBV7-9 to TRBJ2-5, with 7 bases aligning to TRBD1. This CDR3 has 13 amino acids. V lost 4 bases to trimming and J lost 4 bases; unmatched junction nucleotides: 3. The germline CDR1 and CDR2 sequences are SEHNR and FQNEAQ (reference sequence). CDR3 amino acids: CASSSRGRETQYF. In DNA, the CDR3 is TGTGCCAGCAGCTCCAGGGGGAGAGAGACCCAGTACTTC.

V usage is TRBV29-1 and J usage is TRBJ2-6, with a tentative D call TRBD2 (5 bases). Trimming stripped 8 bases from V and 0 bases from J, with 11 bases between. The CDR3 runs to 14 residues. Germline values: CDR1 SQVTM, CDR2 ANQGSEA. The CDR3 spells CSLEASSGANVLTF. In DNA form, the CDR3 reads TGCAGCTTGGAGGCAAGCTCTGGGGCCAACGTCCTGACTTTC.

This CDR3 is CASSLRQASPYF. CDR3 in DNA: TGTGCCAGCAGCCTGCGACAGGCCAGTCCGTACTTC. The V and J genes are TRBV2 and TRBJ2-5, with D possibly TRBD1 on 6 matching bases. The length of the CDR3 is 12 residues. V lost 6 bases, J lost 13 bases, and 18 bases lay in between. Germline CDR1 is SNHLY and CDR2 is FYNNEI. Full variable domain (remainder filled in from reference TRBV2 and TRBJ2-5): EPEVTQTPSHQVTQMGQEVILRCVPISNHLYFYWYRQILGQKVEFLVSFYNNEISEKSEIFDDQFSVERPDGSNFTLKIRSTKLEDSAMYFCASSLRQASPYFGPGTRLLVL.

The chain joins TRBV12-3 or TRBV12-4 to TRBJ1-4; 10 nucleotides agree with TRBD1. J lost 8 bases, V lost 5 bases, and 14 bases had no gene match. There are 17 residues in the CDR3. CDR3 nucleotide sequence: TGTGCCAGCAGTATTACAGGGTCTGGACAGGGGGGAGAAAAACTGTTTTTT. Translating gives CASSITGSGQGGEKLFF.

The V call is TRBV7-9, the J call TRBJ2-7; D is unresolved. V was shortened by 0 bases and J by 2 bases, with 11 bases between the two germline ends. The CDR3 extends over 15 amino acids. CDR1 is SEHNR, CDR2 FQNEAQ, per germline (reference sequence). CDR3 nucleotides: TGTGCCAGCAGCTTAGCCTTGGGCAGAACCTACGAGCAGTACTTC. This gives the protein CASSLALGRTYEQYF.

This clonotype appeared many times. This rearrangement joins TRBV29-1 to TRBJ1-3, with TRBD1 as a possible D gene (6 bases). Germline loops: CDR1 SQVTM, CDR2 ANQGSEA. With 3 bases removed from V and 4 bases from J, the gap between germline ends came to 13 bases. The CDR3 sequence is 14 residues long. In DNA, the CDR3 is TGCAGCGTTGAGGACAGAAACCACGGAAACACCATATATTTT. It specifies CSVEDRNHGNTIYF.

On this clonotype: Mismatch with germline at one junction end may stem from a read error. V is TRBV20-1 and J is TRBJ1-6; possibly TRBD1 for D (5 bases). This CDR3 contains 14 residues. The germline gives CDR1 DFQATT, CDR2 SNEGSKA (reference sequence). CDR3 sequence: CSAGDQGSPSPLHF. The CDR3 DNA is TGCAGTGCTGGAGATCAGGGCTCCCCCTCACCCCTCCACTTT.

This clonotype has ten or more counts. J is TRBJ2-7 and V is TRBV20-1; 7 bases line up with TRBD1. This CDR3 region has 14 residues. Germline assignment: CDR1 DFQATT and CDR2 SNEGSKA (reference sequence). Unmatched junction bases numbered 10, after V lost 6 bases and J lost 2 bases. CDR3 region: CSARTGEWPYEQYF. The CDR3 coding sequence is TGCAGTGCAAGAACAGGGGAATGGCCCTACGAGCAGTACTTC.

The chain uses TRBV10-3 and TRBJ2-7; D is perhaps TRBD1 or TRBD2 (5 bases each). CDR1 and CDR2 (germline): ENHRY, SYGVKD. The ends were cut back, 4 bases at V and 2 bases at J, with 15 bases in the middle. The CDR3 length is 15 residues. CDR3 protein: CAISGGLTAPYEQYF. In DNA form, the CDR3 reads TGTGCCATCAGTGGGGGGTTGACTGCCCCCTACGAGCAGTACTTC.